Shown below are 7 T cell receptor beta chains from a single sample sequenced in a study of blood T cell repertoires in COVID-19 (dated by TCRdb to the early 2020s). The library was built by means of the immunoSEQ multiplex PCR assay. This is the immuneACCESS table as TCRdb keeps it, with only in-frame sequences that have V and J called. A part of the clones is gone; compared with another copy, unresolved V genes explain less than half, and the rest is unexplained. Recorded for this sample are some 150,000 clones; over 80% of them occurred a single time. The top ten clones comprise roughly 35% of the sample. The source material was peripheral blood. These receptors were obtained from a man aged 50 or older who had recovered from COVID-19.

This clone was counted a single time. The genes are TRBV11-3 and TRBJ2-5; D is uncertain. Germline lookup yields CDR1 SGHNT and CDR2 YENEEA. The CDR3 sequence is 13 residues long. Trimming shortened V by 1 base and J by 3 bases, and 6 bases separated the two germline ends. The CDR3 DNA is TGTGCCAGCAGCTTAGCTGCGGAAGAGACCCAGTACTTC. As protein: CASSLAAEETQYF.

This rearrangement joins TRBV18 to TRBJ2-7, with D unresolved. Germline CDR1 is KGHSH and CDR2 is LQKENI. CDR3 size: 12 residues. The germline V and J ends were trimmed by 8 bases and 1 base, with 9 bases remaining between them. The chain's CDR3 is CASTTSSYEQYF. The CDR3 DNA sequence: TGTGCCAGCACCACATCATCCTACGAGCAGTACTTC.

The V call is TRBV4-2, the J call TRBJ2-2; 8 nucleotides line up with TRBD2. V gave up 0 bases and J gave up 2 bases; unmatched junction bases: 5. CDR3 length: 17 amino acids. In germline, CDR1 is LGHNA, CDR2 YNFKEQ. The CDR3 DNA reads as TGTGCCAGCAGCCAAGACCCACTAGCGGCTAACACCGGGGAGCTGTTTTTT. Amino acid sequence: CASSQDPLAANTGELFF.

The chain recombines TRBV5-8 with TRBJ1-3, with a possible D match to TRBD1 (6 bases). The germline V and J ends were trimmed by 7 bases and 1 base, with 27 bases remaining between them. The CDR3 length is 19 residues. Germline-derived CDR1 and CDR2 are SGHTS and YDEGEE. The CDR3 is CASQPGTGHRRGSGNTIYF. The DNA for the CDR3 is TGTGCCAGCCAACCCGGGACGGGACACAGGAGAGGTTCTGGAAACACCATATATTTT.

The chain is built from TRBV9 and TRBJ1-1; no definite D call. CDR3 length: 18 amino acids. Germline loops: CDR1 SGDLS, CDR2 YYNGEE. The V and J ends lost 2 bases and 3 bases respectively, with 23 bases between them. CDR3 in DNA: TGTGCCAGCAGCGTTAGAGAGGGTCATATTGGGAGTTACACTGAAGCTTTCTTT. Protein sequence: CASSVREGHIGSYTEAFF.

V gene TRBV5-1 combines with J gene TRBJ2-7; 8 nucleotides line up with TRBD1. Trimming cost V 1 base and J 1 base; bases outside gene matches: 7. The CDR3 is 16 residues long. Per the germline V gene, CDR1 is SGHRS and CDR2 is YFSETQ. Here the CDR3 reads CASSLFRTGSSYEQYF. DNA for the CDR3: TGCGCCAGCAGCTTGTTTAGGACAGGGAGTTCCTACGAGCAGTACTTC.

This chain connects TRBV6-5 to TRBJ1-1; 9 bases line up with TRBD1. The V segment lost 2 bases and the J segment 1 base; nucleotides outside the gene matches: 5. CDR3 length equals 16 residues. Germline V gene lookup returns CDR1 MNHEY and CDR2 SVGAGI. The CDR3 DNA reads TGTGCCAGCAGTTACCGGCTGGGACAGGGGAACACTGAAGCTTTCTTT. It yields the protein CASSYRLGQGNTEAFF.